Presented here are 4 T cell receptor beta chains from one specimen sequenced in a study of shared clonotypes between healthy human individuals. Data came from immunoSEQ multiplex PCR; TCRdb stores just in-frame clones and leaves some out. The table has under 1,100,000 clones, roughly 74% seen once. Sequenced input: memory CD4+ T cells from PBMCs. Subset indicated: CD45RA-negative fraction. These receptors all come from a man between 18 and 29 years old in good health. Some clones in this sample may be carry-over from other donors' samples.

The chain has TRBV4-1 and TRBJ1-6; 7 bases align to TRBD1. This CDR3 comprises 16 residues. Trimming at V came to 1 base and at J to 9 bases, leaving 9 bases not matched to a gene. Germline CDR1 reads MGHRA; CDR2 reads YSYEKL. CDR3 residues: CASSQATGVSGSPLHF. The CDR3 DNA follows: TGCGCCAGCAGCCAAGCTACAGGGGTCTCAGGTTCACCCCTCCACTTT.

A single count supports this clone. Only one base separates this from a far larger clonotype, so it likely reflects a read error. Without the conserved terminal phenylalanine or tryptophan, this CDR3 likely stems from a read error. The gene calls are TRBV5-8 and TRBJ1-1; no definite D call. The CDR3 runs to 13 residues. V lost 4 bases and J 1 base, leaving 8 bases between the germline ends. Looked up from germline, CDR1 is SGHTS and CDR2 is YDEGEE. Here the CDR3 reads CASSAGWNTEAFL. The CDR3 nucleotides are TGTGCCAGCAGCGCGGGATGGAACACTGAAGCTTTCCTT.

The chain joins TRBV28 to TRBJ2-7, with TRBD2 matching 9 bases. The germline CDR1 and CDR2 sequences are MDHEN and SYDVKM. The CDR3 runs 16 residues. Unmatched junction bases numbered 12, after V lost 7 bases and J lost 2 bases. This chain's CDR3 is CASTRGGGGEAYEQYF. Written as DNA, the CDR3 is TGTGCCAGCACCCGAGGAGGCGGGGGGGAGGCCTACGAGCAGTACTTC.

In this sample, this clone turned up once. The gene calls are TRBV7-8 and TRBJ2-7, with D perhaps matching TRBD1 (6 bases). CDR1 is SGHVS and CDR2 is FQNEAQ in the germline V gene. V was shortened by 1 base and J by 5 bases, with 15 bases between the two germline ends. This CDR3 is 15 amino acids long. The CDR3 bases are TGTGCCAGCAGCTTAGTGCGGTTCAGGGACAACGAGCAGTACTTC. This gives the protein CASSLVRFRDNEQYF.